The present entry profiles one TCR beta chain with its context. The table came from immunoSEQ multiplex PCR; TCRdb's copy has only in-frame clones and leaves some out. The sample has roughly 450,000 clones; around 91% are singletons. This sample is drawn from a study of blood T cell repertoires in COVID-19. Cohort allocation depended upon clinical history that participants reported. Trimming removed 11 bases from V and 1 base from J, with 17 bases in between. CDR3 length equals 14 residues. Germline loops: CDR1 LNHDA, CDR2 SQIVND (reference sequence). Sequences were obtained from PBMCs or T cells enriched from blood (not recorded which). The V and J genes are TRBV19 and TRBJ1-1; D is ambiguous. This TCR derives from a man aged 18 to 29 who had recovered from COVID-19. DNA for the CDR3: TGTGCCTCGTACCACCTGACGGGGAACACTGAAGCTTTCTTT. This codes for CASYHLTGNTEAFF. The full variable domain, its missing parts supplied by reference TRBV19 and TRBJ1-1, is DGGITQSPKYLFRKEGQNVTLSCEQNLNHDAMYWYRQDPGQGLRLIYYSQIVNDFQKGDIAEGYSVSREKKESFPLTVTSAQKNPTAFYLCASYHLTGNTEAFFGQGTRLTVV.